This is a list of T cell receptor beta chains from one sample in a study of T cell responses to AZD1222 COVID-19 vaccine. Generated by immunoSEQ multiplex PCR, the TCRdb table keeps only in-frame clones and is missing some. The sample contains some 130,000 clones, roughly 80% of which appear only once. The sequencing used peripheral blood, collected on day 0 of AZD1222 vaccination. The receptor set was obtained from an adult in good health. Both conserved end residues are part of each CDR3. The D gene is left open where the match is weak. Some rows have no size entry. The others give once, few or many, or a class for an expanded clone.

. | TRBJ1-6 | TRBV6-6 | . | CASSPHRTDSNSYNSPLHF | TGTGCCAGCAGTCCGCACCGGACAGATTCCAACTCCTATAATTCACCCCTCCACTTT
. | TRBJ2-7 | TRBV11-3 | . | CASSLAGGREQYF | TGTGCCAGCAGCTTAGCTGGGGGGAGGGAGCAGTACTTC
. | TRBJ2-1 | TRBV28 | . | CASNQQGLRGEQFF | TGTGCCAGCAATCAACAGGGTCTACGGGGTGAGCAGTTCTTC
. | TRBJ1-4 | TRBV18 | TRBD1 | CARRQGGNEKLFF | TGTGCCAGGAGACAGGGCGGTAATGAAAAACTGTTTTTT
. | TRBJ1-5 | TRBV3-1/TRBV3-2 | TRBD1 | CASSQDSGGSQPQHF | TGTGCCAGCAGCCAAGATTCAGGGGGAAGTCAGCCCCAGCATTTT
. | TRBJ1-5 | TRBV2 | TRBD1 | CASSPQGDSNQPQHF | TGTGCCAGCAGTCCTCAGGGGGATAGCAATCAGCCCCAGCATTTT
. | TRBJ2-2 | TRBV2 | TRBD1 | CASSEAAQGVSGELFF | TGTGCCAGCAGTGAAGCGGCGCAGGGGGTTAGCGGGGAGCTGTTTTTT
. | TRBJ1-1 | TRBV28 | . | CASRSGPPNTEAFF | TGTGCCAGCAGATCGGGCCCTCCTAACACTGAAGCTTTCTTT
. | TRBJ1-2 | TRBV3-1/TRBV3-2 | . | CASSQEGSYGYTF | TGTGCCAGCAGCCAAGAGGGTTCCTATGGCTACACCTTC
. | TRBJ1-5 | TRBV6-6 | . | CASSYKGWQPQHF | TGTGCCAGCAGTTACAAGGGGTGGCAGCCCCAGCATTTT
. | TRBJ2-1 | TRBV27 | TRBD2 | CASSSTSGGGSYNEQFF | TGTGCCAGCAGTTCCACTAGCGGGGGGGGTTCCTACAATGAGCAGTTCTTC
few | TRBJ1-2 | TRBV30 | . | CAWSRAGTYGYTF | TGTGCCTGGAGTCGAGCCGGGACCTATGGCTACACCTTC
. | TRBJ2-5 | TRBV3-1/TRBV3-2 | TRBD2 | CASRPQRGDQETQYF | TGTGCCAGCAGACCACAGCGGGGGGACCAAGAGACCCAGTACTTC
once | TRBJ1-1 | TRBV3-1/TRBV3-2 | . | CASSLGGGNTEAFF | TGTGCCAGCAGCCTTGGGGGAGGAAACACTGAAGCTTTCTTT
. | TRBJ1-4 | TRBV3-1/TRBV3-2 | TRBD1 | CASSYRGLGEKLFF | TGTGCCAGCAGTTACAGGGGGCTGGGTGAAAAACTGTTTTTT
. | TRBJ1-2 | TRBV4-2 | . | CASVEGAGANYGYTF | TGTGCCAGCGTAGAAGGGGCAGGGGCTAACTATGGCTACACCTTC
once | TRBJ1-5 | TRBV6-5 | . | CAISLEPHNQPQHF | TGTGCCATCTCACTAGAACCGCACAATCAGCCCCAGCATTTT
. | TRBJ1-2 | TRBV18 | TRBD1 | CASSPNRGQNYGYTF | TGTGCCAGCTCACCTAACCGGGGACAGAACTATGGCTACACCTTC
. | TRBJ1-2 | TRBV28 | . | CASSSNREVHGYTF | TGTGCCAGCAGTTCCAACAGGGAAGTTCATGGCTACACCTTC
. | TRBJ1-1 | TRBV5-1 | TRBD1 | CASSSLPGQGNTEAFF | TGCGCCAGCAGCTCCCTTCCGGGACAGGGAAACACTGAAGCTTTCTTT
. | TRBJ2-1 | TRBV6-5 | . | CASSRRQFNEQFF | TGTGCCAGCAGTCGCCGGCAGTTCAATGAGCAGTTCTTC
. | TRBJ1-2 | TRBV5-1 | . | CASSPAGTSRDYGYTF | TGCGCCAGCAGCCCCGCCGGGACAAGTCGAGACTATGGCTACACCTTC
. | TRBJ2-7 | TRBV5-1 | . | CASSAPDVAYEQYF | TGCGCCAGCAGCGCGCCAGATGTCGCCTACGAGCAGTACTTC
. | TRBJ2-1 | TRBV3-1/TRBV3-2 | TRBD1 | CASSQAWGNKGQGEQFF | TGTGCCAGCAGCCAAGCCTGGGGGAACAAAGGACAGGGTGAGCAGTTCTTC
. | TRBJ1-1 | TRBV5-8 | TRBD1 | CASSRGGAEAFF | TGTGCCAGCAGCCGAGGGGGCGCTGAAGCTTTCTTT
. | TRBJ2-2 | TRBV24-1 | TRBD1 | CASRSDRGNTGELFF | TGTGCCTCGCGATCGGACAGGGGGAACACCGGGGAGCTGTTTTTT
few | TRBJ1-5 | TRBV6-1 | . | CASSEPGLSNQPQHF | TGTGCCAGCAGTGAACCAGGTCTTAGCAATCAGCCCCAGCATTTT
. | TRBJ1-1 | TRBV12-1 | . | CASSLTQGAGEAFF | TGTGCCAGCAGCTTAACACAGGGGGCCGGTGAAGCTTTCTTT
few | TRBJ1-6 | TRBV28 | . | CASRGGGVSYNSPLHF | TGTGCCAGCAGAGGAGGGGGGGTCTCCTATAATTCACCCCTCCACTTT
. | TRBJ1-2 | TRBV2 | . | CASEEDSFYYGYTF | TGTGCCAGCGAAGAGGACAGCTTTTACTATGGCTACACCTTC
. | TRBJ2-3 | TRBV19 | . | CASSMRAGGFSTDTQYF | TGTGCCAGTAGTATGAGGGCTGGAGGCTTCAGCACAGATACGCAGTATTTT
. | TRBJ1-5 | TRBV11-2 | . | CASSLVGDQPQHF | TGTGCCAGCAGCTTAGTGGGAGATCAGCCCCAGCATTTT
. | TRBJ1-2 | TRBV12-3/TRBV12-4 | . | CASSPRTVKGYTF | TGTGCCAGCAGTCCAAGGACAGTGAAGGGCTACACCTTC
few | TRBJ1-6 | TRBV11-3 | . | CASSLGRGGNSPLHF | TGTGCCAGCAGTTTAGGTAGGGGTGGTAATTCACCCCTCCACTTT
. | TRBJ2-7 | TRBV9 | TRBD1 | CASSPGTGLYEQYF | TGTGCCAGCAGCCCAGGGACAGGATTATACGAGCAGTACTTC
. | TRBJ1-6 | TRBV30 | TRBD1 | CAWSPRTGANSPLHF | TGTGCCTGGAGTCCCCGGACAGGGGCTAATTCACCCCTCCACTTT
. | TRBJ2-2 | TRBV2 | TRBD1 | CASSGTGKDTGELFF | TGTGCCAGCAGTGGGACAGGGAAGGACACCGGGGAGCTGTTTTTT
few | TRBJ2-7 | TRBV27 | TRBD1 | CASSADRGGYEQYF | TGTGCCAGCAGTGCCGACAGGGGGGGCTACGAGCAGTACTTC
. | TRBJ1-1 | TRBV28 | . | CASRPGQMNTEAFF | TGTGCCAGCAGGCCCGGACAGATGAACACTGAAGCTTTCTTT
. | TRBJ1-5 | TRBV19 | . | CASSSGQPPSKPQHF | TGTGCCAGTAGCAGCGGACAGCCACCATCCAAGCCCCAGCATTTT
. | TRBJ1-1 | TRBV6-4 | . | CASSDSQRRAFF | TGTGCCAGCAGTGACTCACAGAGAAGAGCTTTCTTT